This T cell receptor beta chain stems from a study of blood T cell repertoires in COVID-19 (TCRdb year 2020). Concerning the study at large: The collaborator samples originated in the United States, Italy and Spain and spanned the acute and convalescent phases of COVID-19. A de-identified subject ID, COVID-19 status, age in years and sex were almost always included in the sample metadata. The dataset comprised deeply sampled blood TCRbeta repertoires from subjects exposed to, actively infected with, or recovered from COVID-19. HLA class I and class II types, where available, came from metadata supplied by the sample provider rather than from assay-based typing. The repertoires were released in a freely available public database meant as a resource for research on the immune response to SARS-CoV-2. The prospective study material was composed of cDNA or gDNA derived from T cells, B-cell-depleted T cells, or PBMCs. Samples came from the ongoing ImmuneRACE study (first 160 participants) plus 1,254 subjects from 6 global collaborators.

One collaborating source in Seattle enrolled patients during active infection and followed them longitudinally through the course of disease. Collaborating institutions collected whole blood in K2EDTA tubes following their own protocols. For TCRbeta analysis, collaborator samples were shipped as frozen whole blood, as isolated PBMCs, or as DNA extracted from either sample type. CDR1 SEHNR and CDR2 FQNEAQ were looked up in the germline V gene (reference sequence). Taken from cysteine to phenylalanine, the CDR3 has 14 residues. The sequence is cut down to CDR3 DNA, 42 bases in frame from base 1. Trimming takes 2 bases off V and 6 bases off J; junction bases not matched to a gene: 5. TCRbeta CDR3 regions were amplified from genomic DNA by means of the immunoSEQ Assay, a bias-controlled multiplex PCR. As for the original processing: Within the assay, amplification of reference gene primers was used to estimate how many nucleated cells each sample contained. To quantify the absolute abundance of each unique TCRbeta CDR3 rearrangement, sequence reads were collapsed and filtered. For each sample, productive Simpson clonality was calculated as the square root of Simpson's diversity index across productive rearrangements. Imported from immuneACCESS, the table was reduced by TCRdb to in-frame sequences with V and J called. These copies leave out some clones; in studies compared against another copy, an unresolved V gene accounts for under half, and the cause of the remainder is not known. V, J and clone size are those of that table, while D and trimming were read from the DNA. Present in this sample are 250,000 to 300,000 clones, 88% of which were seen just once. The biggest ten clones account for 10% of the sample.

This clone is characterized as medium-sized (0.01 to 0.1%). Its antigen is still unknown. No much larger clone exists at a distance of one base, and base qualities are not known. This same CDR3 is encoded by further DNA sequences in the sample. Results and caveats for the whole study, not just this receptor: How much clinical and demographic metadata was included differed by source and by participant, and the metadata was provided uncurated.

The source of this sequence is a woman in her seventies with COVID-19, enrolled during active disease. The sequence joins TRBV7-9 to TRBJ1-2; 8 central nucleotides agree with TRBD1. Source material: peripheral blood. The DNA sequence is as follows: TGTGCCAGCAGCTTACCTGGACAGGGTCATGGCTACACCTTC. Its translation is CASSLPGQGHGYTF.